Shown below are 23 T cell receptor beta chains from a single sample sequenced in a study of cytomegalovirus exposure and HLA in healthy donors (TCRdb year 2017). Receptor amplification or capture employed the immunoSEQ multiplex PCR assay. TCRdb holds this immuneACCESS table with in-frame rearrangements only. Some clones are missing; in checked studies, unresolved V genes explain under half, and the rest has no known cause. For this sample the table gives about 150,000 clones, of which about 88% were detected only once. The ten most abundant clones make up about 22% of the sample. Source material: PBMCs. Receptors originate from a man younger than 35 in good health and CMV-seropositive.

In nucleotides, the CDR3 is TGTGCCAGCAGTGATCAGTTGTACAATGAGCAGTTCTTC. Its translation: CASSDQLYNEQFF. V is TRBV6-4 and J is TRBJ2-1; D is ambiguous. This CDR3 contains 13 residues. Germline V gene data show CDR1 as MRHNA and CDR2 as SNTAGT. V was pared by 3 bases and J by 4 bases, with 7 bases between.

This clone was counted a few times. CDR3 residues: CASSPARGEITGELFF. CDR3 nucleotides: TGTGCCAGCAGTCCAGCGCGCGGGGAAATCACCGGGGAGCTGTTTTTT. The chain couples TRBV6-4 to TRBJ2-2; possible D gene TRBD2, 6 bases. V shed 5 bases and J shed 4 bases, with 17 bases lying between them. The CDR3 consists of 16 residues. The V gene's germline CDR1 is MRHNA and CDR2 SNTAGT.

The chain uses TRBV30 and TRBJ2-7, with D perhaps matching TRBD2 (5 bases). Germline lookup yields CDR1 GTSNPN and CDR2 SVGIG (reference sequence). The CDR3 spans 13 residues. Trimming cost V 5 bases and J 2 bases, with 13 bases left between them. CDR3 protein: CAWVPGFPYEQYF. CDR3 coding DNA: TGTGCCTGGGTTCCGGGATTTCCCTACGAGCAGTACTTC.

The rearrangement joins TRBV21-1 to TRBJ2-7; the table's D call, TRBD1, has no DNA check behind it. TRBV21-1 is termed a pseudogene. This CDR3 is built from 15 residues. The CDR3 region has the DNA TGTGCCAGCAGCAAAGGGGACAGGGGGGGTTACGAGCAGTACTTC. Its translation is CASSKGDRGGYEQYF.

This CDR3 reads CASSEYLTSKETQYF. The CDR3 region has the DNA TGTGCCAGCAGTGAATATCTAACTAGTAAAGAGACCCAGTACTTC. The genes are TRBV25-1 and TRBJ2-5, with D maybe TRBD2 (5 bases). The germline V gene encodes CDR1 MGHDK and CDR2 SYGVNS. Trimming took 0 bases from V and 3 from J, leaving 11 bases between them. The CDR3 is 15 residues long. Full variable domain (missing parts from reference TRBV25-1 and TRBJ2-5): EADIYQTPRYLVIGTGKKITLECSQTMGHDKMYWYQQDPGMELHLIHYSYGVNSTEKGDLSSESTVSRIRTEHFPLTLESARPSHTSQYLCASSEYLTSKETQYFGPGTRLLVL.

The chain links TRBV5-4 to TRBJ2-2; 8 positions agree with TRBD2. The germline V gene encodes CDR1 SGHNT and CDR2 YYREEE (reference sequence). This CDR3 is 15 amino acids long. Unmatched junction bases numbered 4, after V lost 6 bases and J lost 0 bases. CDR3 nucleotides: TGTGCCAGCACCCGAGCGGGGGCGAACACCGGGGAGCTGTTTTTT. Its translation: CASTRAGANTGELFF.

V usage is TRBV19 and J usage is TRBJ1-4; weak D call: TRBD1 (6 bases). Germline CDR1 is LNHDA and CDR2 is SQIVND (reference sequence). V was shortened by 8 bases and J by 0 bases, with 16 bases between the two germline ends. The CDR3 has 16 amino acids. The CDR3 DNA reads as TGTGCCAGTTGGACAGAACATCGTGCAACTAATGAAAAACTGTTTTTT. This gives the protein CASWTEHRATNEKLFF.

This CDR3 reads CASSESFYEQYF. DNA of the CDR3: TGCGCCAGCAGTGAGTCCTTCTACGAGCAGTACTTC. V gene TRBV10-1 combines with J gene TRBJ2-7, with no clear D. CDR1 WNHNN and CDR2 SYGVQD come from the germline V gene (reference sequence). V lost 0 bases to trimming and J lost 3 bases, with 3 bases between them. The CDR3 contains 12 residues.

This chain links TRBV4-3 with TRBJ1-2, with D unresolved. Trimming removed 0 bases at V and 2 bases at J, with 7 bases between. The CDR3 loop spans 14 amino acids. Germline CDR1 LGHNA, CDR2 YSLEER. CDR3: CASSQDWENYGYTF. The CDR3 coding sequence is TGCGCCAGCAGCCAAGATTGGGAGAACTATGGCTACACCTTC.

This clone was observed a few times. This sequence joins TRBV25-1 and TRBJ2-7, with 8 nucleotides matching TRBD1. CDR3 length: 13 residues. V lost 4 bases and J lost 3; bases outside the gene matches: 2. The germline gives CDR1 MGHDK, CDR2 SYGVNS. As DNA, the CDR3 is TGTGCCAGCAGTGCCACAGGGGGCTACGAGCAGTACTTC. It yields the protein CASSATGGYEQYF.

The rearrangement links TRBV30 to TRBJ2-3, with D unclear. Germline V CDR1 and CDR2: GTSNPN, SVGIG (reference sequence). This CDR3 comprises 12 residues. V was pared by 4 bases and J by 4 bases, with 9 bases between. The CDR3 loop reads CAWTGPADTQYF. The CDR3 DNA reads TGTGCCTGGACTGGCCCCGCAGATACGCAGTATTTT.

The chain joins TRBV11-2 to TRBJ1-1, with 10 bases matching TRBD1. CDR3 length: 14 amino acids. V shed 5 bases and J 4 bases; nucleotides not matched to a gene: 4. Per germline, CDR1 SGHAT and CDR2 FQNNGV. In nucleotides, the CDR3 is TGTGCCAGCAGCGCGGACAGGGGGGGCACTGAAGCTTTCTTT. This sequence encodes CASSADRGGTEAFF. Full variable domain (rest looked up from reference TRBV11-2 and TRBJ1-1): EAGVAQSPRYKIIEKRQSVAFWCNPISGHATLYWYQQILGQGPKLLIQFQNNGVVDDSQLPKDRFSAERLKGVDSTLKIQPAKLEDSAVYLCASSADRGGTEAFFGQGTRLTVV.

V is TRBV5-6 and J is TRBJ1-2, with 8 bases identical to TRBD1. The CDR3 is 12 residues long. After removal of 6 bases from V and 4 bases from J, the junction contained 2 bases not matched to a gene. Germline CDR1 SGHDT, CDR2 YYEEEE. The CDR3 reads CASITGGYGYTF. The CDR3 DNA is TGTGCCAGCATAACAGGGGGCTATGGCTACACCTTC. Using reference TRBV5-6 and TRBJ1-2 for the parts outside the CDR3, the full variable domain is DAGVTQSPTHLIKTRGQQVTLRCSPKSGHDTVSWYQQALGQGPQFIFQYYEEEERQRGNFPDRFSGHQFPNYSSELNVNALLLGDSALYLCASITGGYGYTFGSGTRLTVV.

The chain has TRBV4-2 and TRBJ1-5; 8 nucleotides align to TRBD1. V lost 4 bases to trimming and J lost 4 bases; unmatched junction nucleotides: 6. The germline V gene encodes CDR1 LGHNA and CDR2 YNFKEQ. The length of the CDR3 is 15 residues. Here the CDR3 reads CASSPLQGANQPQHF. CDR3 in DNA: TGTGCCAGCAGCCCCCTGCAGGGGGCGAATCAGCCCCAGCATTTT.

The chain has TRBV9 and TRBJ2-5; no firm D call. Per the germline V gene, CDR1 is SGDLS and CDR2 is YYNGEE. V was clipped by 0 bases and J by 7 bases, with 7 bases between them. The CDR3 spans 12 residues. This CDR3 is CASSVDPGTQYF. CDR3 DNA sequence: TGTGCCAGCAGCGTAGACCCCGGGACCCAGTACTTC.

The chain joins TRBV9 to TRBJ2-1, with unresolved D. In germline, CDR1 is SGDLS, CDR2 YYNGEE. V lost 6 bases, J lost 0 bases, and 7 bases lay in between. The CDR3 loop spans 13 amino acids. For the CDR3, the DNA is TGTGCCAGCACCGATAGCTCCTACAATGAGCAGTTCTTC. Translating gives CASTDSSYNEQFF.

The gene calls are TRBV30 and TRBJ2-2; TRBD2 aligns across 10 bases. V was clipped by 1 base and J by 2 bases; unmatched bases: 4. Germline V gives CDR1 GTSNPN, CDR2 SVGIG (reference sequence). This CDR3 is built from 16 residues. In nucleotides, the CDR3 is TGTGCCTGGAGTGCGGGACTAGCGTTTAACACCGGGGAGCTGTTTTTT. Residues: CAWSAGLAFNTGELFF.

The J gene is TRBJ2-5, the V gene TRBV7-2, with 7 positions matching TRBD1. The CDR3 spans 16 residues. Germline V gene sequence: CDR1 SGHTA, CDR2 FQGNSA. V lost 1 base and J lost 4; bases outside the gene matches: 9. Here the CDR3 reads CASSLGRGRRGETQYF. CDR3 sequence (DNA): TGTGCCAGCAGCTTAGGAAGGGGGCGACGGGGAGAGACCCAGTACTTC.

For the CDR3, the DNA is TGCGCCAGCAGCCAAGAATTCAACTCGGGGGGGCAAGAGACCCAGTACTTC. Protein sequence: CASSQEFNSGGQETQYF. V gene TRBV4-3 combines with J gene TRBJ2-5, with TRBD2 identical over 8 bases. CDR1 is LGHNA, CDR2 YSLEER, per germline. Germline trimming cut 0 bases from V and 2 bases from J; bases unmatched to any gene: 8. The CDR3 contains 17 residues.

The rearrangement uses TRBV10-3 and TRBJ2-7; 10 bases align to TRBD2. J gave up 6 bases and V 6 bases, and 8 bases lay outside the gene matches. Per germline, CDR1 ENHRY and CDR2 SYGVKD. This CDR3 has 14 residues. CDR3 DNA sequence: TGTGCCATCAGACCTAGCGGGAGCGCTGGCGAGCAGTACTTC. Amino acids: CAIRPSGSAGEQYF.

The chain employs TRBV10-1 and TRBJ1-1; no definite D call. The V end lost 2 bases, the J end lost 6 bases, and 19 bases lay between the germline ends. CDR1 is WNHNN and CDR2 is SYGVQD in the germline V gene (reference sequence). This CDR3 has 16 residues. As DNA, the CDR3 is TGCGCCAGCAGTGAGAGGAGGGAGAACGAGCCACCTGAAGCTTTCTTT. Translating it yields CASSERRENEPPEAFF.

This chain links TRBV12-5 with TRBJ2-5, with TRBD1 matching 9 bases. In germline, CDR1 is LGHNT, CDR2 FRNRAP. The V segment lost 6 bases and the J segment 6 bases; nucleotides outside the gene matches: 8. This CDR3 is 14 amino acids long. DNA for the CDR3: TGTGCTAGTGGGGACGGACAGGGGAGGCAGACCCAGTACTTC. Translating it yields CASGDGQGRQTQYF.

This rearrangement joins TRBV14 to TRBJ2-7, with 7 bases identical to TRBD2. Germline V lookup: CDR1 SGHDN, CDR2 FVKESK. The CDR3 loop spans 12 amino acids. V lost 6 bases to trimming and J lost 3 bases; unmatched junction nucleotides: 2. CDR3 nucleotides: TGTGCCAGCAGTTCGGGGGGCTACGAGCAGTACTTC. Translated, it gives CASSSGGYEQYF.